This TCR beta chain was sequenced during a study of cytomegalovirus exposure and HLA in healthy donors. From germline, CDR1 is SGHNT and CDR2 YYREEE (reference sequence). The V gene end was trimmed by 4 bases and the J gene end by 2 bases; junction bases not matched to a gene: 13. This CDR3 has 17 residues. Assay: immunoSEQ multiplex PCR; the TCRdb copy retains only in-frame clones and omits some. This table holds 35,000 to 50,000 clones, approximately 93% found once. Material for sequencing was PBMCs. This chain connects TRBV5-4 to TRBJ2-3, with 7 bases matching TRBD1. The TCR originated in a woman aged 18-29 years in good health and CMV-seronegative. The CDR3 here is CASSIRGLPSNTDTQYF. The CDR3, as DNA: TGTGCCAGCAGCATTAGGGGGCTACCCTCTAACACAGATACGCAGTATTTT.